These T cell receptor beta chains were read from a single sample in a study of blood T cell repertoires in COVID-19. Libraries were prepared by immunoSEQ multiplex PCR; TCRdb keeps only in-frame clonotypes and omits some of them. The sample gives approximately 120,000 clones, about 74% of which show up once; 6% is in the top ten. Input material: peripheral blood. All receptors come from a man older than 75 with COVID-19, enrolled during active disease. The CDR3 runs from the conserved cysteine through the conserved F or W. The D gene is left open where the match is weak. Expanded clones are given a class, and other clones once, few, many or no size at all.

TRBJ2-4,TRBD2,TRBV7-2,NA,CASSWYTSGSNIQYF,TGTGCCAGCAGCTGGTACACTAGCGGGAGTAACATTCAGTACTTC
TRBJ1-5,NA,TRBV20-1,NA,CSASSRGPQHF,TGCAGTGCTAGCTCGCGGGGGCCCCAGCATTTT
TRBJ2-1,NA,TRBV4-1,NA,CASSERGGANYNEQFF,TGCGCCAGCAGCGAAAGAGGGGGGGCGAATTACAATGAGCAGTTCTTC
TRBJ1-1,NA,TRBV7-3,NA,CASSSQGGSNTEAFF,TGTGCCAGCAGCTCACAGGGTGGATCGAACACTGAAGCTTTCTTT
TRBJ1-5,TRBD1,TRBV6-6,NA,CASSKQGRVQPQHF,TGTGCCAGCAGTAAACAGGGGCGGGTGCAGCCCCAGCATTTT
TRBJ1-3,NA,TRBV5-4,NA,CASSLGRGNTIYF,TGTGCCAGCAGCTTGGGTAGGGGCAACACCATATATTTT
TRBJ2-2,TRBD1,TRBV5-1,NA,CASSWDRGSTGELFF,TGCGCCAGCAGCTGGGACAGGGGAAGCACCGGGGAGCTGTTTTTT
TRBJ2-3,TRBD2,TRBV7-6,once,CASSSPRAGGPIDTQYF,TGTGCCAGCAGCTCCCCGAGGGCGGGAGGGCCTATAGATACGCAGTATTTT
TRBJ2-1,NA,TRBV5-4,once,CASSLDRDTLNEQFF,TGTGCCAGCAGCTTGGACAGGGACACTCTCAATGAGCAGTTCTTC
TRBJ2-1,NA,TRBV9,NA,CASSVMDGASGYNEQFF,TGTGCCAGCAGCGTAATGGATGGAGCCTCGGGGTACAATGAGCAGTTCTTC
TRBJ2-7,NA,TRBV12-3/TRBV12-4,NA,CASIGQNSYEQYF,TGTGCCAGCATCGGACAGAACTCCTACGAGCAGTACTTC
TRBJ2-5,TRBD2,TRBV5-1,NA,CASGPDAGGETQYF,TGCGCCAGCGGCCCGGACGCGGGAGGGGAGACCCAGTACTTC
TRBJ2-1,NA,TRBV9,few,CASSVVRGSSYNEQFF,TGTGCCAGCAGCGTAGTTCGAGGGAGCTCCTACAATGAGCAGTTCTTC
TRBJ1-1,NA,TRBV11-2,once,CASSPGQSVGAFF,TGTGCCAGCAGCCCCGGACAGTCCGTGGGAGCTTTCTTT
TRBJ2-5,NA,TRBV7-2,NA,CASSLNLARETQYF,TGTGCCAGCAGCTTAAACCTAGCACGAGAGACCCAGTACTTC
TRBJ2-7,NA,TRBV7-2,NA,CASSFSRLYEQYF,TGTGCCAGCAGCTTTTCCCGACTGTACGAGCAGTACTTC
TRBJ2-7,TRBD1,TRBV10-3,NA,CAIRQEPGQVVYEQYF,TGTGCCATCAGACAAGAACCGGGACAGGTGGTCTACGAGCAGTACTTC
TRBJ2-3,TRBD2,TRBV7-9,NA,CASSFASGSYDTQYF,TGTGCCAGCAGCTTCGCTAGCGGGAGTTACGATACGCAGTATTTT
TRBJ1-5,NA,TRBV19,NA,CASSMTGAVGTQHF,TGTGCCAGTAGTATGACAGGTGCCGTCGGCACCCAGCATTTT
TRBJ2-7,TRBD2,TRBV7-6,once,CASSLGTSGRSVTYEQYF,TGTGCCAGCAGCTTAGGGACTAGCGGGAGATCCGTAACCTACGAGCAGTACTTC
TRBJ2-1,TRBD2,TRBV3-1/TRBV3-2,NA,CASSFRTSGGDEQFF,TGTGCCAGCAGCTTCCGGACTAGCGGGGGGGATGAGCAGTTCTTC
TRBJ1-4,NA,TRBV6-5,once,CASILGQANEKLFF,NA
TRBJ2-7,TRBD1,TRBV7-8,once,CASSPGQGPSYEQYF,TGTGCCAGCAGCCCCGGACAGGGGCCTTCCTACGAGCAGTACTTC
TRBJ2-3,NA,TRBV5-1,NA,CASSSDIRTDTQYF,TGCGCCAGCAGCTCGGACATCCGGACAGATACGCAGTATTTT
TRBJ2-5,NA,TRBV29-1,NA,CSARGRETQYF,TGCAGCGCCCGGGGAAGAGAGACCCAGTACTTC
TRBJ2-1,TRBD1,TRBV5-1,NA,CASSEGRGIRNEQFF,TGCGCCAGCAGTGAGGGCAGGGGGATCCGCAATGAGCAGTTCTTC
TRBJ1-1,NA,TRBV2,NA,CASSEAGWSTEAFF,TGTGCCAGCAGTGAGGCGGGGTGGAGCACTGAAGCTTTCTTT
TRBJ2-7,TRBD2,TRBV28,few,CASSPLTSGKYEQYF,TGTGCCAGCAGCCCCTTGACTAGCGGGAAATACGAGCAGTACTTC
TRBJ2-7,TRBD1,TRBV15,NA,CATSRDPTRGYEQYF,TGTGCCACCAGCAGAGATCCCACCAGGGGGTACGAGCAGTACTTC
TRBJ1-2,NA,TRBV5-1,NA,CASSLFPTGIDGYTF,TGCGCCAGCAGCTTGTTTCCTACAGGCATTGATGGCTACACCTTC
TRBJ2-5,TRBD1,TRBV12-3/TRBV12-4,once,CASRLTGGETQYF,TGTGCCAGCAGACTTACAGGGGGAGAGACCCAGTACTTC
TRBJ2-2,NA,TRBV10-3,NA,CASGLTNTGELFF,TGTGCCAGCGGACTTACGAACACCGGGGAGCTGTTTTTT
TRBJ2-5,TRBD1,TRBV2,few,CASSALTGGTQETQYF,TGTGCCAGCAGTGCCCTGACAGGGGGAACACAAGAGACCCAGTACTTC
TRBJ1-5,NA,TRBV11-2,NA,CASSLDPGSNQPQHF,TGTGCCAGCAGCTTAGATCCAGGGAGCAATCAGCCCCAGCATTTT
TRBJ2-1,TRBD2,TRBV5-8,NA,CASSGRLAGVSYNEQFF,TGTGCCAGCAGCGGTCGACTAGCGGGAGTCTCCTACAATGAGCAGTTCTTC
TRBJ2-5,TRBD2,TRBV19,NA,CASSIGTSGSQETQYF,TGTGCCAGTAGTATAGGGACTAGCGGGTCCCAAGAGACCCAGTACTTC
TRBJ1-6,TRBD1,TRBV7-9,NA,CASSLGQGHNSPLHF,TGTGCCAGCAGCTTAGGACAGGGACATAATTCACCCCTCCACTTT
TRBJ1-1,NA,TRBV4-2,NA,CASSQALQGNTEAFF,TGTGCCAGCAGCCAAGCCCTACAGGGGAACACTGAAGCTTTCTTT
TRBJ1-6,NA,TRBV5-5,NA,CASSLDRAYSPLHF,TGTGCCAGCAGCTTGGACAGGGCGTATTCACCCCTCCACTTT
TRBJ2-1,TRBD1,TRBV6-4,NA,CASRGQGYNEQFF,TGTGCCAGCAGGGGACAGGGTTACAATGAGCAGTTCTTC
TRBJ1-4,TRBD1,TRBV28,NA,CASSGTGQGPNEKLFF,TGTGCCAGCAGTGGGACAGGACAGGGCCCTAATGAAAAACTGTTTTTT
TRBJ1-4,NA,TRBV5-1,NA,CASSTTTSAEKLFF,TGCGCCAGCAGCACTACCACCTCGGCGGAAAAACTGTTTTTT
TRBJ2-3,TRBD2,TRBV29-1,NA,CSVDSQRGTDTQYF,TGCAGCGTTGATTCTCAGCGGGGAACGGATACGCAGTATTTT
TRBJ2-7,TRBD2,TRBV4-2,few,CASSQGEASGYEQYF,TGTGCCAGCAGCCAAGGCGAGGCTAGCGGATACGAGCAGTACTTC
TRBJ1-2,NA,TRBV10-3,NA,CATHNPGSYGYTF,TGTGCCACTCACAACCCGGGGAGCTATGGCTACACCTTC
TRBJ2-1,TRBD2,TRBV23-1,NA,CASSHGLAGERVYNEQFF,TGCGCCAGCAGTCATGGCCTAGCGGGAGAAAGGGTGTACAATGAGCAGTTCTTC
TRBJ1-3,NA,TRBV28,NA,CASSLLGQTGNTIYF,TGTGCCAGCAGTTTATTAGGACAGACTGGAAACACCATATATTTT
TRBJ2-5,TRBD2,TRBV7-9,once,CASSDGGIQETQYF,TGTGCCAGCAGCGACGGGGGGATCCAAGAGACCCAGTACTTC
TRBJ2-5,NA,TRBV7-9,NA,CASRRLQGQETQYF,TGTGCCAGCAGGCGATTACAGGGTCAAGAGACCCAGTACTTC